This record covers a single T cell receptor (beta chain). Sequencing was performed with immunoSEQ multiplex PCR; in TCRdb, only in-frame clones are kept and a portion is missing. The table has about 1 million clones, around 74% seen once. This record comes from a study of shared clonotypes between healthy human individuals. The source is a man between 18 and 35 years old in good health. Sequencing input: memory CD4+ T cells sorted from blood. The subset here: CD45RA-negative fraction.

This CDR3 reads CASSPVAGGSTDTQYF. The CDR3 DNA is TGTGCCAGCAGCCCGGTAGCGGGGGGGTCTACAGATACGCAGTATTTT. The J gene is TRBJ2-3, the V gene TRBV7-9; 11 bases are shared with TRBD2. Trimming at V came to 5 bases and at J to 3 bases, leaving 7 bases not matched to a gene. This CDR3 is 16 amino acids long. CDR1 and CDR2 (germline): SEHNR, FQNEAQ (reference sequence).